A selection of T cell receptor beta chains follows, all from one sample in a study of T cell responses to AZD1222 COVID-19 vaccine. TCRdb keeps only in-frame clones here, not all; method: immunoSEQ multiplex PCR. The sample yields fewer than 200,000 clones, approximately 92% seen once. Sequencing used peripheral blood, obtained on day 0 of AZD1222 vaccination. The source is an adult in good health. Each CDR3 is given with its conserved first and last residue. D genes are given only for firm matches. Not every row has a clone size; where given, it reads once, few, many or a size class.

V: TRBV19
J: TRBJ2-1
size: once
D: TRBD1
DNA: TGTGCCAGTAGTACAACAGGGGGCAATGAGCAGTTCTTC
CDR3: CASSTTGGNEQFF

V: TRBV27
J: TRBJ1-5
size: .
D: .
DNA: TGTGCCAGCAGTTTGGGGCCTCATCAGCCCCAGCATTTT
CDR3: CASSLGPHQPQHF

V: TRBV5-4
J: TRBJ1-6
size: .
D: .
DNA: TGTGCCAGCAGCTTGGTGGGCGATTCACCCCTCCACTTT
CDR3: CASSLVGDSPLHF

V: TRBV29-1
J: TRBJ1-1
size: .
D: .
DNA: TGCAGCGTTGGTTACCTCAGCACTGAAGCTTTCTTT
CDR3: CSVGYLSTEAFF

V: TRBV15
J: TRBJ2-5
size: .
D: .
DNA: TGTGCCACCAGCAGAGATCGGCTAGCACTTGAGACCCAGTACTTC
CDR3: CATSRDRLALETQYF

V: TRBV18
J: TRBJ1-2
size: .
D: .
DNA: TGTGCCAGCTCACCAGAGGAAGGGTATGGCTACACCTTC
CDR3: CASSPEEGYGYTF

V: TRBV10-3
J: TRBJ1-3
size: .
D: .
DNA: TGTGCCACCGGGGGGCCTGGAAACACCATATATTTT
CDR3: CATGGPGNTIYF

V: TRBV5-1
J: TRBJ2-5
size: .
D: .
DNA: TGCGCCAGCAGCTTGGATGGCTTCCAAGAGACCCAGTACTTC
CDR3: CASSLDGFQETQYF

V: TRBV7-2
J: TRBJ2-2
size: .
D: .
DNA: TGTGCCAGCAGCTTGGGTTTTTACGGGCCGGAGCTGTTTTTT
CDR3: CASSLGFYGPELFF

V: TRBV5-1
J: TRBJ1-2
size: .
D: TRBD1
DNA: TGCGCCAGCAGCGGCGACAGGGGGGGAGTCTATGGCTACACCTTC
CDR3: CASSGDRGGVYGYTF

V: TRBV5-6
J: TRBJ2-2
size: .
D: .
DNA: TGTGCCAGCAGCCCCCGGAGCGGGACAGTGAACACCGGGGAGCTGTTTTTT
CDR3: CASSPRSGTVNTGELFF

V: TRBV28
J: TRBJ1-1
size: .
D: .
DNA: TGTGCCAGCAGTCTCGGGACGAACACTGAAGCTTTCTTT
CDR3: CASSLGTNTEAFF

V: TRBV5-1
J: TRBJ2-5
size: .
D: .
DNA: TGCGCCAGCAGCTTGGCCAGGGTTTTGGGTCAAGAGACCCAGTACTTC
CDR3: CASSLARVLGQETQYF

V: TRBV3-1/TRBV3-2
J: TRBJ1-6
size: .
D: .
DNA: TGTGCCAGCAGCCCCAGAGCGGGGGGTAATTCACCCCTCCACTTT
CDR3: CASSPRAGGNSPLHF

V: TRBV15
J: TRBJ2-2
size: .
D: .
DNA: TGTGCCACACAATCGACAATGAACACCGGGGAGCTGTTTTTT
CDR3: CATQSTMNTGELFF

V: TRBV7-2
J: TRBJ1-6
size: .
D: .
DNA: TGTGCCAGCAGCCTGAGCTCCTATAATTCACCCCTCCACTTT
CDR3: CASSLSSYNSPLHF

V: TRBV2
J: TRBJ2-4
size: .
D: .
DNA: TGTGCCAGCAGTGAAGCGCTTTGGAACGGGGAAAACATTCAGTACTTC
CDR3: CASSEALWNGENIQYF

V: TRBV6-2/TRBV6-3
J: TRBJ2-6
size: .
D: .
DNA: TGTGCCAGCAGGTACAGCACTTCTGGGGCCAACGTCCTGACTTTC
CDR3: CASRYSTSGANVLTF

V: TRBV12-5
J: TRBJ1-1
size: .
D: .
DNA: TGTGCTAGTGGCCCGAGCCGGGGAACTGAAGCTTTCTTT
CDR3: CASGPSRGTEAFF

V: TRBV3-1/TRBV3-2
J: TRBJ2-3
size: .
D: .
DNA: TGTGCCAGCAGTGTAAGACTCGACTTCACAGATACGCAGTATTTT
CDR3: CASSVRLDFTDTQYF

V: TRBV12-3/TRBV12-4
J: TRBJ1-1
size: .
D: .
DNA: TGTGCCAGCAGTTTAGCAAGGAACACTGAAGCTTTCTTT
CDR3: CASSLARNTEAFF

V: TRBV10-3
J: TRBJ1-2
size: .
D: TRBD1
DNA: TGTGCCATCAGTGCCCCGGACAGGGACAATGGCTACACCTTC
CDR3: CAISAPDRDNGYTF

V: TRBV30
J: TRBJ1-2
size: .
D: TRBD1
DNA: TGTGCCTGGAGTCGGAGGCAGGGGGCTCATGGAGGCTACACCTTC
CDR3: CAWSRRQGAHGGYTF

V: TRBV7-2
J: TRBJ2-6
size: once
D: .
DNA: TGTGCCAGCAGCTTGTGGGCTGTACGGAACTCTGGGGCCAACGTCCTGACTTTC
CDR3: CASSLWAVRNSGANVLTF

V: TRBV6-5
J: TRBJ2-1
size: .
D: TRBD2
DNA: TGTGCCAGCAGTTACGGGCGGGGGGGTGAGCAGTTCTTC
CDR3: CASSYGRGGEQFF

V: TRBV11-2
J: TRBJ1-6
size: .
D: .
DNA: TGTGCCAGCAGCCGTGGGACCGATAATAATTCACCCCTCCACTTT
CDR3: CASSRGTDNNSPLHF

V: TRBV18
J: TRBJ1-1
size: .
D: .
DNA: TGTGCCAGCTCAGTCGGGACGGTGAACACTGAAGCTTTCTTT
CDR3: CASSVGTVNTEAFF

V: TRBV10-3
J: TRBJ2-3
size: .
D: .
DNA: TGTGCCGTCTCACCCAGCACAGATACGCAGTATTTT
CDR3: CAVSPSTDTQYF

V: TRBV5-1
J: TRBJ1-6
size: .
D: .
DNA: TGCGCCAGCAGCTTGGGACAGGCCAATTCACCCCTCCACTTT
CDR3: CASSLGQANSPLHF

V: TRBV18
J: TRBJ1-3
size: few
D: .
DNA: TGTGCCAGCTCACCCTCCCATAACTCTGGAAACACCATATATTTT
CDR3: CASSPSHNSGNTIYF

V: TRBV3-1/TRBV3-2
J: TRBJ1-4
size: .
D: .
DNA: TGTGCCAGCAGCCCGGCTCACCTAAGGCCTCCTTCCTTT
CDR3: CASSPAHLRPPSF

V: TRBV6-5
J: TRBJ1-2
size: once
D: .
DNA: TGTGCCAGCAGTTACTCTGAGGGGCAGGGCTATGGCTACACCTTC
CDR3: CASSYSEGQGYGYTF

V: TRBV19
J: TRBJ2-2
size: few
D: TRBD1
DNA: TGTGCCAGTAGTATCAGGCAGGGGGCCGTCACCGGGGAGCTGTTTTTT
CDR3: CASSIRQGAVTGELFF

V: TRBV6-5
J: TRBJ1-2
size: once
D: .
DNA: TGTGCCAGCACCGAGGAGGGGTGGGTGGGCTATGGCTACACCTTC
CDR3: CASTEEGWVGYGYTF

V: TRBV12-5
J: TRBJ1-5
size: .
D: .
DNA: TGTGCTAGTGGCCCCGAAGGTAGCAATCAGCCCCAGCATTTT
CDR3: CASGPEGSNQPQHF

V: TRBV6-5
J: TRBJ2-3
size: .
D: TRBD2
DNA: TGTGCCAGCAGTTACGGGCTAGCGGTAACAGATACGCAGTATTTT
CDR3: CASSYGLAVTDTQYF

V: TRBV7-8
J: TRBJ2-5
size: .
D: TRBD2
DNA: TGTGCCAGCAGCCCGGGACTAGCGGGGGGCCCGTACCAAGAGACCCAGTACTTC
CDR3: CASSPGLAGGPYQETQYF

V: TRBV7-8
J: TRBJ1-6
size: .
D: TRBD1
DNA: TGTGCCAGCAGCCCTCGACAGGGGGATGCACCCCTCCACTTT
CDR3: CASSPRQGDAPLHF

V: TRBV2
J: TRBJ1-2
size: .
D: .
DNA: TGTGCCAGCAGTGAACAGGGGTTAGGCTACACCTTC
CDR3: CASSEQGLGYTF

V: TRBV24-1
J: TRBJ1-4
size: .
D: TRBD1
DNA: TGTGCCACCAGTGATGGGGACAGGGCGGCTAATGAAAAACTGTTTTTT
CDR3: CATSDGDRAANEKLFF

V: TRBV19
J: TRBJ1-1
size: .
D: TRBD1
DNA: TGTGCCAGTAGTCCTCAGGGGGAGAACACTGAAGCTTTCTTT
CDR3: CASSPQGENTEAFF

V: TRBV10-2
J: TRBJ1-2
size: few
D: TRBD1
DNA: TGCGCCAGCACCCCGGACAGGTCCTATGGCTACACCTTC
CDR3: CASTPDRSYGYTF

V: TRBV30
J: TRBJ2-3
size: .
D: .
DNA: TGTGCCTGGAGTGTACGAGCGGGTAAAGATACGCAGTATTTT
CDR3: CAWSVRAGKDTQYF

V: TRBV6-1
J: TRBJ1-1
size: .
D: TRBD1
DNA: TGTGCCAGCAGTGACCCCAAGACAGGGGCCCGACGCACTGAAGCTTTCTTT
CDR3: CASSDPKTGARRTEAFF

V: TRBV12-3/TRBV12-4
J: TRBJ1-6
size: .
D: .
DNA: TGTGCCAGCAGTTTGGTTGCAGGACCCCTCCACTTT
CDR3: CASSLVAGPLHF

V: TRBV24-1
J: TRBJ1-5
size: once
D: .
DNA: TGTGCCACCAGTGATTTGATAAGTTTGGGGGGCTGTAGCAATCAGCCCCAGCATTTT
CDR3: CATSDLISLGGCSNQPQHF

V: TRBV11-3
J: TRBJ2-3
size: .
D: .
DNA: TGTGCCAGCAGCTCCGGGGTCAAGGCAGATACGCAGTATTTT
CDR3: CASSSGVKADTQYF

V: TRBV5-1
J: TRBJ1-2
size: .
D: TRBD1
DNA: TGCGCCAGCAGTGAGGGGGCCGGTTGGAACTATGGCTACACCTTC
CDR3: CASSEGAGWNYGYTF

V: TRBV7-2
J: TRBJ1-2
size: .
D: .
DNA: TGTGCCAGCAGTTTTCGGACCCAGTGGGGCTACACCTTC
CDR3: CASSFRTQWGYTF

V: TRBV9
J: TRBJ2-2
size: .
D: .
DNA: TGTGCCAGCAGCGTAAAGACAGGGAGGTCGACCACCGGGGAGCTGTTTTTT
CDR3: CASSVKTGRSTTGELFF

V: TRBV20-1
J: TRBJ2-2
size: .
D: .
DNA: TGCAGTGCTCCGGTTGCCGGGGAGCTGTTTTTT
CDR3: CSAPVAGELFF

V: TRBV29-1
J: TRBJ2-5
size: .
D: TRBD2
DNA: TGCAGCGTTGTTGCGGGAGCCCGTCCCGGCGGAGAGACCCAGTACTTC
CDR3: CSVVAGARPGGETQYF

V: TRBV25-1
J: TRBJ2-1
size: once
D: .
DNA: TGTGCCAGCAGTGTGCGGGGAAATGAGCAGTTCTTC
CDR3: CASSVRGNEQFF

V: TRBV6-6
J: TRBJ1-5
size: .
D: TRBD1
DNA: TGTGCCAGCAGTCCGACAGGGGTAAGCAATCAGCCCCAGCATTTT
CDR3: CASSPTGVSNQPQHF

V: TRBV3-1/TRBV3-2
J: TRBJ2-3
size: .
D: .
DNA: TGTGCCAGCAGCCAAGGGGTCATGGGGGTAGATACGCAGTATTTT
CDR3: CASSQGVMGVDTQYF